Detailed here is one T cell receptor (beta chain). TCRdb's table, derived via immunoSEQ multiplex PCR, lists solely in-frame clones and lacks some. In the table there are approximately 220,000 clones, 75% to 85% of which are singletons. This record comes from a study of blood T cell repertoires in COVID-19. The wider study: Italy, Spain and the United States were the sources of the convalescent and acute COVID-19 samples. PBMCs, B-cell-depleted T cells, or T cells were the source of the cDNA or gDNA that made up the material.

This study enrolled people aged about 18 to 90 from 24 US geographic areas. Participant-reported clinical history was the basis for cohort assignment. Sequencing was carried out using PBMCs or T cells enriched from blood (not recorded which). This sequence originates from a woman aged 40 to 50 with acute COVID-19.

CDR3 residues: CASRASGRREADTQYF. In nucleotides, the CDR3 is TGTGCCAGCAGGGCTAGCGGGAGGAGAGAGGCAGATACGCAGTATTTT. The chain combines TRBV7-8 with TRBJ2-3; TRBD2 aligns across 11 bases. Germline V CDR1 and CDR2: SGHVS, FQNEAQ. The CDR3 sequence is 16 residues long. The V gene end was trimmed by 6 bases and the J gene end by 4 bases; junction bases not matched to a gene: 9.